This paragraph reports one T cell receptor beta chain. The data originate from a study of OX40 agonist ivuxolimab in advanced cancers. As for the study in general: Hepatocellular carcinoma, melanoma, renal cell or head and neck cancer affected the dose-escalation patients.

Data came from immunoSEQ multiplex PCR; TCRdb stores just in-frame clones and leaves some out. The sample lists around 90,000 clones, 80% to 90% seen once, with around 7.4% in the top ten. Germline lookup yields CDR1 ENHRY and CDR2 SYGVKD. Trimming pared 2 bases from V and 4 bases from J, leaving 9 bases between. The CDR3 contains 14 residues. The sequenced sample was CD4+ or CD8+ T cells sorted from blood, obtained in a trial of the OX40 agonist ivuxolimab. The clonotype was recovered from an adult with an advanced solid tumor such as melanoma, head and neck, liver or kidney cancer. The rearrangement uses TRBV10-3 and TRBJ1-3; tentatively, D is TRBD1 (5 bases). The CDR3 here is CAISEGGKGNTIYF. CDR3 in DNA: TGTGCCATCAGTGAGGGGGGGAAAGGAAACACCATATATTTT.